This T cell receptor beta chain was recovered during a study of identical twins. All donors were healthy, and all were Caucasian. TCRdb passed the 5' RACE reads through MiXCR, listing each CDR3 protein once. The top ten hold about 3% of the sample, which has hundreds of thousands of distinct CDR3 sequences, less than 25% seen once. Germline V CDR1 and CDR2: DFQATT, SNEGSKA (reference sequence). This CDR3 has 12 amino acids. The V gene lost 3 bases and the J gene lost 5 bases, with 10 bases spanning the gap. This sample also appeared in a second study, on T cells expressing NK-cell markers. This second study says: Repertoire data for TCR beta were derived from sorted T cells (CD3+CD56+NKG2C+, CD3+CD56+NKG2C- and CD3+CD56-NKG2C+). Out of eight donors sequenced, seven tested HCMV-seropositive and the remaining one seronegative.

The J gene is TRBJ2-5, the V gene TRBV20-1, with a weak D call TRBD2 (5 bases). Sequenced sample: CD4+ T cells sorted from blood. The source is a woman between 18 and 30 years old in good health. DNA for the CDR3: TGCAGTGCTAGCGCGGGTGTGGAGACCCAGTACTTC. Protein product: CSASAGVETQYF.